This T cell receptor (beta chain) was profiled in a study of blood T cell repertoires in COVID-19. Study overall: COVID-19 samples from acute and convalescent phases originated in the United States, Italy and Spain. Nucleic acid was either cDNA or gDNA, and it came from T cells, B-cell-depleted T cells, or PBMCs.

The CDR3 has 15 residues. Trimming took 1 base from V and 9 from J; bases not matched to a gene: 5. Germline-derived CDR1 and CDR2 are GTSNPN and SVGIG (reference sequence). Per the study methods: Scientists estimated how many nucleated cells there were by amplifying reference gene primers. Sequencing was performed with immunoSEQ multiplex PCR; in TCRdb, only in-frame clones are kept and a portion is missing. Clonal size and the V and J genes are those of that table, whereas D and trimming came from the DNA. The sample lists roughly 120,000 clones; about 86% were seen once. The V call is TRBV30, the J call TRBJ1-6; 11 positions agree with TRBD1. The source material was peripheral blood. The sequence derives from an older man who had recovered from COVID-19. CDR3: CAWSGTGGPSSPLHF. CDR3 DNA sequence: TGTGCCTGGAGTGGGACAGGGGGCCCCAGTTCACCCCTCCACTTT.